This T cell receptor beta chain is from a study of response to subunit inactivated influenza vaccine. TCRdb re-called the RT-PCR reads through MiXCR, storing one row per CDR3 protein. The data show 150,000 to 200,000 distinct CDR3 sequences, about 12% seen once. Germline V gene sequence: CDR1 SGHVS, CDR2 FQNEAQ. The CDR3 covers 15 residues. Trimming at V came to 4 bases and at J to 3 bases, leaving 8 bases not matched to a gene. These same records also appear under a second study, on T cells expressing NK-cell markers. That work contributes: TCR beta cDNA was made by 5'RACE template switching with UMIs. One of the eight sequenced donors was seronegative, whereas the other seven were HCMV-seropositive.

This TCR derives from a man in his fifties or sixties who received an inactivated influenza vaccine. The chain carries TRBV7-8 and TRBJ2-7, with TRBD2 matching 8 bases. The specimen comprised CD8+ T cells sorted from PBMCs, sampled roughly 13 days after vaccination. CDR3 nucleotide sequence: TGTGCCAGCAGCTCCTTGGGGAGCGGGAGCTACGAGCAGTACTTC. Amino acid sequence: CASSSLGSGSYEQYF.